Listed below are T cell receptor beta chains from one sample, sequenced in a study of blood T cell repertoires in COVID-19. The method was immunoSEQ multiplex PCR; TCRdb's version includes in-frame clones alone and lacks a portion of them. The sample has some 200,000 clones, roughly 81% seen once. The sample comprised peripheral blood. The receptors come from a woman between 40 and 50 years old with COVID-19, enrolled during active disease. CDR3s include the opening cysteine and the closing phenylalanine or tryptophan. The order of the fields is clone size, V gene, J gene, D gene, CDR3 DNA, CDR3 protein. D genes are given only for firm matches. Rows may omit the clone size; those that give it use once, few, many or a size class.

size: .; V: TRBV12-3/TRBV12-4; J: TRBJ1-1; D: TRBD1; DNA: TGTGCCAGCAGTTCTAGGGACAGGGAAGCTTTCTTT; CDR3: CASSSRDREAFF
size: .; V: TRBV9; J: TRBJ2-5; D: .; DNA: TGTGCCAGCAGCCCGACGGGTTTCAATGGAGTGACCCAGTACTTC; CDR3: CASSPTGFNGVTQYF
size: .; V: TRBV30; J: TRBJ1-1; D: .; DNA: TGTGCCTGGAGTGTAAATGGGGGCCTGGGAACTGAAGCTTTCTTT; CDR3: CAWSVNGGLGTEAFF
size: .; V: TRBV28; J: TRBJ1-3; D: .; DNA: TGTGCCAGCAGCATAACCCTGACGGGAGGAAACACCATATATTTT; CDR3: CASSITLTGGNTIYF
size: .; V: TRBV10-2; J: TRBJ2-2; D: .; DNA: TGCGCCAGCAGTGGCGGGAACACCGGGGAGCTGTTTTTT; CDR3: CASSGGNTGELFF
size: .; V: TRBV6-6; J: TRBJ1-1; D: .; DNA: TGTGCCAGCAGCCAATCGCGGAAAGCTTTCTTT; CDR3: CASSQSRKAFF
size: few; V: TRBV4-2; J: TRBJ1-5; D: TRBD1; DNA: TGTGCCAGCAGCCAAGAGACAGGGGGCGGACCCCAGCATTTT; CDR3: CASSQETGGGPQHF
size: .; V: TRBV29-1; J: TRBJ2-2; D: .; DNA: TGCAGCTGTGCTTGGGGGCACACCGGGGAGCTGTTTTTT; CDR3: CSCAWGHTGELFF
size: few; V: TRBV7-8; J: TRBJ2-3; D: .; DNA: TGTGCCAGCCGTCGGCGGGACACAGATACGCAGTATTTT; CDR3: CASRRRDTDTQYF
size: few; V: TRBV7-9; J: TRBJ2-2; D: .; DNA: TGTGCCAGCAGCTCTCAACTAGTGAGGGCCGGGGAGCTGTTTTTT; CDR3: CASSSQLVRAGELFF
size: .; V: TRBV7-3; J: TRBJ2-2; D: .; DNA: TGTGCCAGCAGCTCTCAGGGATTGGGAACCGGGGAGCTGTTTTTT; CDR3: CASSSQGLGTGELFF
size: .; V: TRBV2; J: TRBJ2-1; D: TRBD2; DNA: TGTGCCAGGACCGGGACTAGCGCCTACAATGAGCAGTTCTTC; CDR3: CARTGTSAYNEQFF
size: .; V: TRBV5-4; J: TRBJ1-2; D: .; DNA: TGTGCCAGCAGCTTGGGGGGGCTTGGCTACACCTTC; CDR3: CASSLGGLGYTF
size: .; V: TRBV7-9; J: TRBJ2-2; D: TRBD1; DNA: TGTGCCAGCAGCAATCACAGGGGAAACACCGGGGAGCTGTTTTTT; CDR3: CASSNHRGNTGELFF
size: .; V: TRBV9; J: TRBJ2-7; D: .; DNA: TGTGCCAGCAGCCAAAAGGGGGACGTTCAGTACTTC; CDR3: CASSQKGDVQYF
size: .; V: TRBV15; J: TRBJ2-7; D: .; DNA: TGTGCCACCAGCAGAGGACTGCGGCCACGGGAGCAGTACTTC; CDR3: CATSRGLRPREQYF
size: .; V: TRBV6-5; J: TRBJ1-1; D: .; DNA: TGTGCCAGCAGTTCCCATCAGGCGGGGTTGAACACTGAAGCTTTCTTT; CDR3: CASSSHQAGLNTEAFF
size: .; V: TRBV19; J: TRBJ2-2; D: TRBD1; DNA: TGTGCCAGTAGTCTGCGACAGGGGGCAAACGGGGAGCTGTTTTTT; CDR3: CASSLRQGANGELFF
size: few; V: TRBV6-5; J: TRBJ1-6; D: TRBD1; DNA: TGTGCCAGCAGCGCGGGACAGATTAATTCACCCCTCCACTTT; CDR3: CASSAGQINSPLHF